A single sample gave rise to the 30 T cell receptor beta chains below, sequenced in a study of graft-versus-host responses after intestinal transplantation (dated by TCRdb to the early 2020s). The antigens for these receptors are not known. The sample's time point label, in plain terms: cells obtained before transplantation from donor or recipient. The library was produced with the immunoSEQ multiplex PCR assay. TCRdb carries this immuneACCESS record with in-frame sequences only. Its versions omit some clonotypes, under half of them owing to an unresolved V gene in the studies checked, with the rest unexplained. Across this sample there are about 120,000 clones, with 80% to 95% seen only once. About 0.11% of the sample lies in the top ten. The sample consisted of unstimulated CD4+ T cells sorted from spleen or lymph node cells, taken before intestinal transplant. The source is a human donor who received an intestinal transplant.

The V call is TRBV2, the J call TRBJ2-7, with 9 bases lining up with TRBD1. Trimming removed 7 bases from V and 6 bases from J; junction bases left unmatched: 7. Germline assignment: CDR1 SNHLY and CDR2 FYNNEI. The CDR3 extends over 13 amino acids. The CDR3 nucleotides are TGTGCCAGCAAATTGGGACAGGGAGGCGAGCAGTACTTC. Translating it yields CASKLGQGGEQYF.

This clone appeared once. The V call is TRBV7-9, the J call TRBJ2-1; no definite D call. This CDR3 is 10 amino acids long. V lost 4 bases and J lost 6, with 1 base in between. Germline V CDR1 and CDR2: SEHNR, FQNEAQ (reference sequence). The CDR3 nucleotides are TGTGCCAGCAGCTCCAATGAGCAGTTCTTC. Protein product: CASSSNEQFF.

The V gene is TRBV19, the J gene TRBJ1-4; 9 nucleotides agree with TRBD1. Germline CDR1 is LNHDA and CDR2 is SQIVND (reference sequence). Germline trimming cut 3 bases from V and 5 bases from J; bases unmatched to any gene: 10. This CDR3 has 17 residues. CDR3 region: CASSIIGTGTGNEKLFF. In DNA form, the CDR3 reads TGTGCCAGTAGTATTATTGGGACCGGGACAGGGAATGAAAAACTGTTTTTT. The full variable domain, completed using reference TRBV19 and TRBJ1-4, is DGGITQSPKYLFRKEGQNVTLSCEQNLNHDAMYWYRQDPGQGLRLIYYSQIVNDFQKGDIAEGYSVSREKKESFPLTVTSAQKNPTAFYLCASSIIGTGTGNEKLFFGSGTQLSVL.

This sequence joins TRBV11-2 and TRBJ2-7, with 7 nucleotides matching TRBD1. Germline lookup yields CDR1 SGHAT and CDR2 FQNNGV. The CDR3 totals 11 residues. The J segment lost 13 bases and the V segment lost 5 bases, leaving 8 bases of the junction unmatched. This CDR3 reads CASSPQGQPYF. CDR3 coding DNA: TGTGCCAGCAGCCCACAGGGACAGCCATACTTC. The full variable domain, with the rest looked up from reference TRBV11-2 and TRBJ2-7, is EAGVAQSPRYKIIEKRQSVAFWCNPISGHATLYWYQQILGQGPKLLIQFQNNGVVDDSQLPKDRFSAERLKGVDSTLKIQPAKLEDSAVYLCASSPQGQPYFGPGTRLTVT.

The V call is TRBV30, the J call TRBJ2-7; D remains unclear. In germline, CDR1 is GTSNPN, CDR2 SVGIG (reference sequence). The CDR3 runs to 12 residues. The V and J ends lost 8 bases and 2 bases respectively, with 13 bases between them. The CDR3 nucleotides are TGTGCCGGAACTGACGGAGCCTACGAGCAGTACTTC. This translates into CAGTDGAYEQYF. The variable domain in full, completed from reference TRBV30 and TRBJ2-7, reads SQTIHQWPATLVQPVGSPLSLECTVEGTSNPNLYWYRQAAGRGLQLLFYSVGIGQISSEVPQNLSASRPQDRQFILSSKKLLLSDSGFYLCAGTDGAYEQYFGPGTRLTVT.

The chain couples TRBV30 to TRBJ2-7; 14 bases line up with TRBD2. The V and J ends lost 5 bases and 8 bases, in that order; junction bases with no gene match: 8. This CDR3 is 14 amino acids long. Germline loops: CDR1 GTSNPN, CDR2 SVGIG (reference sequence). CDR3 region: CAWGLAGGGRKQYF. The DNA for the CDR3 is TGTGCCTGGGGACTAGCGGGAGGAGGGAGGAAGCAGTACTTC.

The V call is TRBV18, the J call TRBJ2-1, with TRBD2 identical over 13 bases. The V segment lost 5 bases and the J segment 6 bases; nucleotides outside the gene matches: 7. Germline CDR1 is KGHSH and CDR2 is LQKENI. This CDR3 comprises 16 residues. As DNA, the CDR3 is TGTGCCAGCTCATCACTAGCGGGAGGGCTAGTCAATGAGCAGTTCTTC. Translated, it gives CASSSLAGGLVNEQFF.

The chain links TRBV18 to TRBJ2-3; 11 bases map to TRBD2. The CDR3 loop spans 15 amino acids. The V gene's germline CDR1 is KGHSH and CDR2 LQKENI. After removal of 3 bases from V and 5 bases from J, the junction contained 4 bases not matched to a gene. CDR3 DNA: TGTGCCAGCTCACCCACTAGCGGGAGAGGAGATACGCAGTATTTT. Protein sequence: CASSPTSGRGDTQYF.

CDR3 sequence: CASSLVQGGVEGANVLTF. The CDR3 DNA reads as TGCGCCAGCAGCTTGGTCCAAGGCGGGGTGGAAGGGGCCAACGTCCTGACTTTC. The rearrangement joins TRBV5-1 to TRBJ2-6; tentatively, D is TRBD2 (6 bases). Per the germline V gene, CDR1 is SGHRS and CDR2 is YFSETQ. The CDR3 contains 18 residues. V was pared by 0 bases and J by 4 bases, with 17 bases between. The whole variable domain, remainder taken from reference TRBV5-1 and TRBJ2-6, is KAGVTQTPRYLIKTRGQQVTLSCSPISGHRSVSWYQQTPGQGLQFLFEYFSETQRNKGNFPGRFSGRQFSNSRSEMNVSTLELGDSALYLCASSLVQGGVEGANVLTFGAGSRLTVL.

V and J are TRBV28 and TRBJ1-5, with D tentatively TRBD1 (6 bases). Trimming stripped 5 bases from V and 2 bases from J, with 13 bases between. The CDR3 loop spans 15 amino acids. Germline V gene sequence: CDR1 MDHEN, CDR2 SYDVKM. This chain's CDR3 is CASSLPTGGNQPQHF. DNA for the CDR3: TGTGCCAGCAGTCTTCCGACAGGCGGCAATCAGCCCCAGCATTTT.

The chain combines TRBV7-9 with TRBJ2-7; 7 bases match TRBD2. V trimming: 4 bases; J trimming: 0 bases; junction bases outside the gene matches: 6. Germline V gene sequence: CDR1 SEHNR, CDR2 FQNEAQ (reference sequence). This CDR3 has 15 amino acids. CDR3 coding DNA: TGTGCCAGCAGCTCAGAGGGCGGGAGCTCCTACGAGCAGTACTTC. Its translation: CASSSEGGSSYEQYF.

This chain joins TRBV28 and TRBJ2-1; TRBD1 matches 11 bases. Germline-derived CDR1 and CDR2 are MDHEN and SYDVKM. The junction had 7 bases not matched to a gene; V was cut back by 6 bases and J by 3 bases. This CDR3 contains 16 residues. The CDR3 loop reads CASRTTGTGGYNEQFF. The CDR3 DNA reads TGTGCCAGCAGAACTACCGGGACAGGGGGCTACAATGAGCAGTTCTTC.

This clone was counted a single time. The chain carries TRBV11-2 and TRBJ2-4; 7 nucleotides line up with TRBD1. Trimming took 3 bases from V and 0 from J; bases not matched to a gene: 14. CDR3 length equals 19 residues. Germline CDR1 is SGHAT and CDR2 is FQNNGV. The CDR3 bases are TGTGCCAGCAGCTTCCGGACAGGCCGTTCCCTCCTAGCCAAAAACATTCAGTACTTC. It specifies CASSFRTGRSLLAKNIQYF.

This sequence joins TRBV25-1 and TRBJ1-1; TRBD1 might be the D (5 bases). Germline V gives CDR1 MGHDK, CDR2 SYGVNS. CDR3 length: 16 residues. With 3 bases removed from V and 1 base from J, the gap between germline ends came to 15 bases. CDR3: CASSDPSGRGNTEAFF. CDR3 DNA: TGTGCCAGCAGTGACCCATCTGGGAGGGGGAACACTGAAGCTTTCTTT.

V gene TRBV7-2 combines with J gene TRBJ1-5; D might be TRBD1 (6 bases). Germline V CDR1 and CDR2: SGHTA, FQGNSA. The V gene lost 5 bases and the J gene lost 7 bases, with 18 bases spanning the gap. The CDR3 length is 15 residues. The CDR3 sequence: CASSQTGDIGQPQHF. The DNA of the CDR3 is TGTGCCAGCAGCCAGACTGGGGACATCGGGCAGCCCCAGCATTTT. Combining the CDR3 with reference TRBV7-2 and TRBJ1-5 gives the whole variable domain GAGVSQSPSNKVTEKGKDVELRCDPISGHTALYWYRQSLGQGLEFLIYFQGNSAPDKSGLPSDRFSAERTGGSVSTLTIQRTQQEDSAVYLCASSQTGDIGQPQHFGDGTRLSIL.

This chain links TRBV5-1 with TRBJ2-1; D gene unclear. Trimming took off 0 bases at V and 6 bases at J, with 10 bases between the two ends. The CDR3 is 14 amino acids. CDR1 and CDR2 (germline): SGHRS, YFSETQ. The DNA of the CDR3 is TGCGCCAGCAGCTTGGAGAAGCTTAGCAATGAGCAGTTCTTC. As protein: CASSLEKLSNEQFF.

This chain links TRBV14 with TRBJ2-7; perhaps TRBD2 as D (6 bases). This CDR3 has 16 residues. The ends were cut back, 3 bases at V and 3 bases at J, with 18 bases in the middle. Germline V gives CDR1 SGHDN, CDR2 FVKESK. In DNA, the CDR3 is TGTGCCAGCAGCCACGGGACTCCTAAAAACAACTACGAGCAGTACTTC. It encodes CASSHGTPKNNYEQYF.

The rearrangement links TRBV7-3 to TRBJ2-7; unclear D gene. Trimming cost V 4 bases and J 4 bases, with 11 bases left between them. This CDR3 contains 13 residues. CDR1 is SGHTA, CDR2 FQGTGA, per germline. The CDR3 DNA reads as TGTGCCAGCAGCTCAAGCCCCGAGTACGAGCAGTACTTC. As protein: CASSSSPEYEQYF. Using reference TRBV7-3 and TRBJ2-7 for the parts outside the CDR3, the full variable domain is GAGVSQTPSNKVTEKGKYVELRCDPISGHTALYWYRQSLGQGPEFLIYFQGTGAADDSGLPNDRFFAVRPEGSVSTLKIQRTERGDSAVYLCASSSSPEYEQYFGPGTRLTVT.

CDR3: CASSWGDRDSGEAFF. The CDR3 coding sequence is TGCGCCAGCAGCTGGGGGGACAGGGATTCTGGTGAAGCTTTCTTT. The chain recombines TRBV5-1 with TRBJ1-1; 9 nucleotides match TRBD1. The germline V gene has CDR1 SGHRS and CDR2 YFSETQ. The CDR3 loop spans 15 amino acids. The junction had 10 bases not matched to a gene; V was cut back by 3 bases and J by 7 bases.

V gene TRBV2 combines with J gene TRBJ2-7, with D perhaps matching TRBD1 (6 bases). The V end lost 8 bases, the J end lost 2 bases, and 13 bases lay between the germline ends. Germline lookup yields CDR1 SNHLY and CDR2 FYNNEI. This CDR3 region has 13 residues. The CDR3 sequence: CASGTDSAYEQYF. The CDR3 region has the DNA TGTGCCAGCGGGACGGACAGCGCCTACGAGCAGTACTTC.

This chain joins TRBV10-1 and TRBJ2-2; 9 bases agree with TRBD2. The CDR3 has 17 amino acids. Germline trimming cut 5 bases from V and 0 bases from J; bases unmatched to any gene: 7. Germline V gene data show CDR1 as WNHNN and CDR2 as SYGVQD (reference sequence). The CDR3 is CASSLPTSGPNTGELFF. CDR3 bases: TGCGCCAGCAGTTTACCTACTAGCGGGCCGAACACCGGGGAGCTGTTTTTT.

This chain links TRBV12-5 with TRBJ2-3, with D hard to call. CDR3 length equals 16 residues. From germline, CDR1 is LGHNT and CDR2 FRNRAP. The V gene lost 3 bases and the J gene lost 4 bases, with 17 bases spanning the gap. The CDR3 protein is CASGFLDLRLADTQYF. CDR3 sequence (DNA): TGTGCTAGTGGTTTTTTGGACCTAAGACTCGCAGATACGCAGTATTTT.

This clone was detected only once. The V and J genes are TRBV27 and TRBJ2-3; D gene uncertain. The germline CDR1 and CDR2 sequences are MNHEY and SMNVEV (reference sequence). V lost 1 base and J lost 3, with 11 bases in between. The CDR3 length is 15 residues. CDR3 protein: CASSLYGWVTDTQYF. The CDR3 coding sequence is TGTGCCAGCAGTTTATATGGATGGGTAACAGATACGCAGTATTTT.

The gene calls are TRBV5-1 and TRBJ1-5; D ambiguous. Germline CDR1 reads SGHRS; CDR2 reads YFSETQ. The V end was cut by 2 bases, the J end by 2 bases, with 11 bases between. This CDR3 is 15 amino acids long. The CDR3 here is CASSFDGNGNQPQHF. DNA of the CDR3: TGCGCCAGCAGCTTTGACGGAAATGGCAATCAGCCCCAGCATTTT.

The table lists this clone with a few counts. The chain combines TRBV10-3 with TRBJ1-3, with unresolved D. V lost 5 bases and J lost 4, with 3 bases in between. Germline V gives CDR1 ENHRY, CDR2 SYGVKD. This CDR3 has 11 amino acids. Here the CDR3 DNA reads TGTGCCATCAGTCCCGGAAACACCATATATTTT. It codes for CAISPGNTIYF.

CDR3 sequence: CASSDRGLTGPTKTQYF. CDR3 nucleotide sequence: TGCGCCAGCAGCGACCGAGGGCTAACGGGACCGACTAAGACCCAGTACTTC. The J gene is TRBJ2-5, the V gene TRBV5-1; D possibly matches TRBD1 or TRBD2 (5 bases each). Germline assignment: CDR1 SGHRS and CDR2 YFSETQ. Trimming stripped 4 bases from V and 6 bases from J, with 25 bases between. This CDR3 contains 17 residues.

The chain has TRBV15 and TRBJ1-1; TRBD1 might be the D (5 bases). Germline loops: CDR1 LNHNV, CDR2 YYDKDF (reference sequence). V was shortened by 2 bases and J by 1 base, with 8 bases between the two germline ends. The CDR3 has 14 residues. Written as DNA, the CDR3 is TGTGCCACCAGCAGACGAACAGGGAACACTGAAGCTTTCTTT. Residues: CATSRRTGNTEAFF.

The chain combines TRBV5-1 with TRBJ2-1; 7 bases fit TRBD1. Germline CDR1 is SGHRS and CDR2 is YFSETQ. The V segment lost 4 bases and the J segment 4 bases; nucleotides outside the gene matches: 5. CDR3 length: 14 residues. The CDR3 sequence: CASSAGTVYNEQFF. The CDR3 nucleotides read TGCGCCAGCAGCGCCGGGACAGTTTACAATGAGCAGTTCTTC. The full variable domain, rest sourced from reference TRBV5-1 and TRBJ2-1, is KAGVTQTPRYLIKTRGQQVTLSCSPISGHRSVSWYQQTPGQGLQFLFEYFSETQRNKGNFPGRFSGRQFSNSRSEMNVSTLELGDSALYLCASSAGTVYNEQFFGPGTRLTVL.

This rearrangement joins TRBV11-1 to TRBJ2-3; D ambiguous. The CDR3 contains 15 residues. In germline, CDR1 is SGHAT, CDR2 FQDESV (reference sequence). V lost 3 bases, J lost 2 bases, and 12 bases lay in between. This CDR3 reads CASSFPAADTDTQYF. The CDR3 DNA reads as TGTGCCAGCAGCTTCCCTGCGGCCGACACAGATACGCAGTATTTT.

V is TRBV28 and J is TRBJ1-3, with D tentatively TRBD1 (5 bases). Germline V gene lookup returns CDR1 MDHEN and CDR2 SYDVKM. V lost 6 bases and J lost 3, with 9 bases in between. CDR3 length equals 13 residues. The CDR3 region is CASSRVRGNTIYF. The CDR3 DNA follows: TGTGCCAGCAGCAGGGTCCGTGGAAACACCATATATTTT.